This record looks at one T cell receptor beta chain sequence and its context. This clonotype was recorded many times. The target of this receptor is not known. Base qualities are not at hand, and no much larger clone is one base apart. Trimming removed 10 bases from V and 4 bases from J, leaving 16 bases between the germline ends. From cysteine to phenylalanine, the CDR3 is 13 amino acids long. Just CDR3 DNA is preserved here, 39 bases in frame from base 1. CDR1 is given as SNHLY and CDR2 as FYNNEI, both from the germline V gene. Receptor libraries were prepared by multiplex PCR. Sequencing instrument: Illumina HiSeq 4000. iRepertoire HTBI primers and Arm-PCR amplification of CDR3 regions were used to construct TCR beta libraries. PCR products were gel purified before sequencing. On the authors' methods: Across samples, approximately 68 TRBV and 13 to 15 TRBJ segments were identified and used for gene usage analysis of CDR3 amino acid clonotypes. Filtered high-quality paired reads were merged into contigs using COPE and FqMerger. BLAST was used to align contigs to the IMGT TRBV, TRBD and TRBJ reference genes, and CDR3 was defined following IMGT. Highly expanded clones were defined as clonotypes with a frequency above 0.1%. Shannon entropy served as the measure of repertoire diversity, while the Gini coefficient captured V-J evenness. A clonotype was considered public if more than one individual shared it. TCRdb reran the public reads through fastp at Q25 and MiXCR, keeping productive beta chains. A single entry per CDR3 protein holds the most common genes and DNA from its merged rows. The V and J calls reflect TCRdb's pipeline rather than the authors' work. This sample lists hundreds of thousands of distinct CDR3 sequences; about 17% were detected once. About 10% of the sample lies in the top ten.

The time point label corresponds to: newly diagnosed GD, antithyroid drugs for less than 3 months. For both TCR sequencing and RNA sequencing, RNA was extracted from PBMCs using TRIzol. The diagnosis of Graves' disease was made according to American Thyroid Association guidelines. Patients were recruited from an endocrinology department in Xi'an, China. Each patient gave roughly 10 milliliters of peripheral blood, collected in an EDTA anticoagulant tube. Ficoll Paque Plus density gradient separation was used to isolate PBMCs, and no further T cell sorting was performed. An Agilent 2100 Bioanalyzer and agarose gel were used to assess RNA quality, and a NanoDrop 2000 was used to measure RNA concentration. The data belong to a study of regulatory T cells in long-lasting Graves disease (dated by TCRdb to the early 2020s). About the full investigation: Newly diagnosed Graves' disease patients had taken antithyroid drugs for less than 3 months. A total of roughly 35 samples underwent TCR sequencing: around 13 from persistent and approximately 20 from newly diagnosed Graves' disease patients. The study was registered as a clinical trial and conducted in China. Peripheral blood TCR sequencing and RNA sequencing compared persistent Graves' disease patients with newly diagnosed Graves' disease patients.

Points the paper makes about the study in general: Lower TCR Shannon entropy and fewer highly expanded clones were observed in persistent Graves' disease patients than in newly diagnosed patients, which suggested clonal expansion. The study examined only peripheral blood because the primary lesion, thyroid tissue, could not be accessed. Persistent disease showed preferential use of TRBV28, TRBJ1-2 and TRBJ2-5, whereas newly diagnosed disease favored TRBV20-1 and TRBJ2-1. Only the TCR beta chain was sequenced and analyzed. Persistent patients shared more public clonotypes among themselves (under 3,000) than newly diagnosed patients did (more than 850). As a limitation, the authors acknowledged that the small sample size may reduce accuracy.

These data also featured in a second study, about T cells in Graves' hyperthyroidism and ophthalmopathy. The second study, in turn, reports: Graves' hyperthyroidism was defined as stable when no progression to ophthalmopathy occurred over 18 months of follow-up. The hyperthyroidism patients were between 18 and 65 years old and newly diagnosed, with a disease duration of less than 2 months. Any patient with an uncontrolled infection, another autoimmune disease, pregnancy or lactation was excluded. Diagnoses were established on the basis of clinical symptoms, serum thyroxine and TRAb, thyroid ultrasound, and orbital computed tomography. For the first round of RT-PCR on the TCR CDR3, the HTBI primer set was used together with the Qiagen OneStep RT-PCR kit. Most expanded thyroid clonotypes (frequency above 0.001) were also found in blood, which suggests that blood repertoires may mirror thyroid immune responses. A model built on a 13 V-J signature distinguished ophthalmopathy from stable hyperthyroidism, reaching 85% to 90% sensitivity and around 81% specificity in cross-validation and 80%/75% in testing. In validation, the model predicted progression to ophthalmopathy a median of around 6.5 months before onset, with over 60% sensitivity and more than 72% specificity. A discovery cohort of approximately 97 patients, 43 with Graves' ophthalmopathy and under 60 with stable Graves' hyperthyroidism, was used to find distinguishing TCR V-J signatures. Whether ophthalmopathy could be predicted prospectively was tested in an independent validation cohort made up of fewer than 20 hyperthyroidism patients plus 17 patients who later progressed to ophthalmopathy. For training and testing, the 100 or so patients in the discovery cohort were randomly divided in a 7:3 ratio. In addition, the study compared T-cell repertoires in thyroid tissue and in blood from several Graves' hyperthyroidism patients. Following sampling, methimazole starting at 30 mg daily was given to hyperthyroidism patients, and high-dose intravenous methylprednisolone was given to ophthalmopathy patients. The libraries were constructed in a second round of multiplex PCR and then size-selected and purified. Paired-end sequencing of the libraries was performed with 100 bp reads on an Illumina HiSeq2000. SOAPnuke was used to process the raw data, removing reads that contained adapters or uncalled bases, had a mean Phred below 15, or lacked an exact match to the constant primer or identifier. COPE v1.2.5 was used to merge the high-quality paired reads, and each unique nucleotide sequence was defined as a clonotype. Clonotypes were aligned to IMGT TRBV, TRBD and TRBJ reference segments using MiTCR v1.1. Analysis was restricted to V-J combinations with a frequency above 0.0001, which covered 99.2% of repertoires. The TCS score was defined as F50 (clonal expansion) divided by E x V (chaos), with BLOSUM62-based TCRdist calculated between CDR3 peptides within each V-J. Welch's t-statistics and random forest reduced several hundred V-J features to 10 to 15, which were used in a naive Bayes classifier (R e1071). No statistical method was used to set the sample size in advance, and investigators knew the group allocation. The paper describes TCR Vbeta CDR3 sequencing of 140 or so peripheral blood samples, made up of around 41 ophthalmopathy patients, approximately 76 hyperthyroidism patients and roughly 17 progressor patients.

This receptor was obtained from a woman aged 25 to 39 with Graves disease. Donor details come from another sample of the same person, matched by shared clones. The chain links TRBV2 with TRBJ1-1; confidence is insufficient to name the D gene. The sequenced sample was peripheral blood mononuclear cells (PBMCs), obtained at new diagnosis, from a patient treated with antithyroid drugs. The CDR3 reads CATQEAWGTEAFF. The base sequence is TGTGCCACCCAGGAGGCCTGGGGCACTGAAGCTTTCTTT. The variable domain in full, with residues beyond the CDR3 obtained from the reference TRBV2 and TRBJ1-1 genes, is EPEVTQTPSHQVTQMGQEVILRCVPISNHLYFYWYRQILGQKVEFLVSFYNNEISEKSEIFDDQFSVERPDGSNFTLKIRSTKLEDSAMYFCATQEAWGTEAFFGQGTRLTVV.